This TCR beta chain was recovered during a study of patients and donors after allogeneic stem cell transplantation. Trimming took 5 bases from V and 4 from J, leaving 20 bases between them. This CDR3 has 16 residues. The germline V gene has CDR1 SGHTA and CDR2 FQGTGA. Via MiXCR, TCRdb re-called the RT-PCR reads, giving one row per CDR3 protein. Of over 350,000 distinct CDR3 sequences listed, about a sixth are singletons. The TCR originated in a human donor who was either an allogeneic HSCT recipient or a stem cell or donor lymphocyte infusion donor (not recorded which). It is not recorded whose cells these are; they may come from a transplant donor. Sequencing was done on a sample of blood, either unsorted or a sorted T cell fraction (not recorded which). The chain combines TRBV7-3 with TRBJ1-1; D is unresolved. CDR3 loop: CASSPRKGVLSTEAFF. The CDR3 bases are TGTGCCAGCAGCCCTAGAAAAGGAGTGCTTTCCACTGAAGCTTTCTTT.